The rows below give T cell receptor beta chains drawn from one sample of a study of T cells in narcolepsy. The repertoire was sequenced with immunoSEQ multiplex PCR; TCRdb's copy has only in-frame clones and lacks some. Of roughly 32,000 clones in the sample, 65% to 90% are singletons; the top ten hold 0.9% to 1.2%. The material sequenced was CD45RA- memory CD4+ T cells from PBMCs. The receptors stem from a human donor with narcolepsy. CDR3s include the opening cysteine and the closing phenylalanine or tryptophan. The D gene is left open where the match is weak. Clone size is shown for a subset of rows, as once, few, many or a class of expanded clone.

CDR3 DNA: TGTGCCAGCAGAACTAGCGGGAGGGGGTCCTACAATGAGCAGTTCTTC; CDR3 protein: CASRTSGRGSYNEQFF; clone size: -; D gene: TRBD2; J gene: TRBJ2-1; V gene: TRBV28
CDR3 DNA: TGTGCCAGCACTTACTCCCCGGACACTGGAGCTGAAGCTTTCTTT; CDR3 protein: CASTYSPDTGAEAFF; clone size: -; D gene: -; J gene: TRBJ1-1; V gene: TRBV6-6
CDR3 DNA: TGCAGCGTTGGTGGGATGGAAGCTTTCTTT; CDR3 protein: CSVGGMEAFF; clone size: -; D gene: -; J gene: TRBJ1-1; V gene: TRBV29-1
CDR3 DNA: TGTGCCTGGAGTGTTATGGGAACCTACGAGCAGTACTTC; CDR3 protein: CAWSVMGTYEQYF; clone size: once; D gene: -; J gene: TRBJ2-7; V gene: TRBV30
CDR3 DNA: TGTGCCAGCAGCTTCACGGCAGGTGAAGGCGATGAAAAACTGTTTTTT; CDR3 protein: CASSFTAGEGDEKLFF; clone size: -; D gene: -; J gene: TRBJ1-4; V gene: TRBV7-9
CDR3 DNA: TGTGCCAGTAGTTCAGCCGGGACAGGGGATCATGGCTACACCTTC; CDR3 protein: CASSSAGTGDHGYTF; clone size: once; D gene: TRBD1; J gene: TRBJ1-2; V gene: TRBV19
CDR3 DNA: TGTGCCAGCAGCGCACTCGGGACTAGCGGGAGCAATGAGCAGTTCTTC; CDR3 protein: CASSALGTSGSNEQFF; clone size: -; D gene: TRBD2; J gene: TRBJ2-1; V gene: TRBV9
CDR3 DNA: TGTGCCAGTAGTCGACAGTTCATGAACACTGAAGCTTTCTTT; CDR3 protein: CASSRQFMNTEAFF; clone size: -; D gene: -; J gene: TRBJ1-1; V gene: TRBV19
CDR3 DNA: TGTGCCAGCAGGAGCCCGCGAGTATACACCGGGGAGCTGTTTTTT; CDR3 protein: CASRSPRVYTGELFF; clone size: few; D gene: -; J gene: TRBJ2-2; V gene: TRBV7-2
CDR3 DNA: TGTGCCTGGTCAAGGGGTATAGCTAATGAAAAACTGTTTTTT; CDR3 protein: CAWSRGIANEKLFF; clone size: -; D gene: -; J gene: TRBJ1-4; V gene: TRBV30
CDR3 DNA: TGCGCCAGCAGCTTGGTGGCGGGAGGAAGGGACATTCAGTACTTC; CDR3 protein: CASSLVAGGRDIQYF; clone size: -; D gene: TRBD2; J gene: TRBJ2-4; V gene: TRBV5-1
CDR3 DNA: TGTGCCAAGGGGGGTTCCCTGGCCTCAAGGTATGGCTACACCTTC; CDR3 protein: CAKGGSLASRYGYTF; clone size: -; D gene: -; J gene: TRBJ1-2; V gene: TRBV28
CDR3 DNA: TGCAGTGCGGGACAGGGCGATGAGCAGTTCTTC; CDR3 protein: CSAGQGDEQFF; clone size: -; D gene: TRBD1; J gene: TRBJ2-1; V gene: TRBV20-1
CDR3 DNA: TGTGCCAGCAGTCCGACAGGTTATAATTCACCCCTCCACTTT; CDR3 protein: CASSPTGYNSPLHF; clone size: -; D gene: -; J gene: TRBJ1-6; V gene: TRBV27
CDR3 DNA: TGTGCCAGCAGCCCGCGCGGAGGGACAGGGCGGATGAATGAAAAACTGTTTTTT; CDR3 protein: CASSPRGGTGRMNEKLFF; clone size: -; D gene: TRBD1; J gene: TRBJ1-4; V gene: TRBV11-2
CDR3 DNA: TGTGCCAGCAGCTTATCCGCAGATACGCAGTATTTT; CDR3 protein: CASSLSADTQYF; clone size: -; D gene: -; J gene: TRBJ2-3; V gene: TRBV7-9
CDR3 DNA: TGTGCCAGCAGCGGGCCAGGGGGTTCATACGAGCAGTACTTC; CDR3 protein: CASSGPGGSYEQYF; clone size: -; D gene: TRBD1; J gene: TRBJ2-7; V gene: TRBV11-3
CDR3 DNA: TGTGCCAGCAGTGACTTACGGGCAGGGAACACCGGGGAGCTGTTTTTT; CDR3 protein: CASSDLRAGNTGELFF; clone size: -; D gene: -; J gene: TRBJ2-2; V gene: TRBV25-1
CDR3 DNA: TGTGCCAGCAGTTTGACCGGGCCCCAGGGGATGAACTTC; CDR3 protein: CASSLTGPQGMNF; clone size: -; D gene: -; J gene: TRBJ2-5; V gene: TRBV28
CDR3 DNA: TGTGCCAGCAGTGAAGCGCTCGGCAGTGCCACAGATACGCAGTATTTT; CDR3 protein: CASSEALGSATDTQYF; clone size: -; D gene: -; J gene: TRBJ2-3; V gene: TRBV6-1
CDR3 DNA: TGTGCCAGCTCGAACAGGGGGGGGTCCTTTACTGAAGCTTTCTTT; CDR3 protein: CASSNRGGSFTEAFF; clone size: -; D gene: TRBD1; J gene: TRBJ1-1; V gene: TRBV28
CDR3 DNA: TGTGCCAGCAGCTTGACAGGGACAGGGTATGGCTACACCTTC; CDR3 protein: CASSLTGTGYGYTF; clone size: -; D gene: TRBD1; J gene: TRBJ1-2; V gene: TRBV5-6
CDR3 DNA: TGTGCCAGCAGCGCCGACAGGGATCAGCCCCAGCATTTT; CDR3 protein: CASSADRDQPQHF; clone size: -; D gene: TRBD1; J gene: TRBJ1-5; V gene: TRBV5-4
CDR3 DNA: TGTGCCAGCAGCTTAGCAAGGGATACCGGGGAGCTGTTTTTT; CDR3 protein: CASSLARDTGELFF; clone size: -; D gene: -; J gene: TRBJ2-2; V gene: TRBV7-3
CDR3 DNA: TGTGCCAGCAGCTGGGGACGTGGGGACACCGGGGAGCTGTTTTTT; CDR3 protein: CASSWGRGDTGELFF; clone size: -; D gene: -; J gene: TRBJ2-2; V gene: TRBV7-6
CDR3 DNA: TGTGCCAGCAGTGGGTGGCAGGGGGATAGCAATCAGCCCCAGCATTTT; CDR3 protein: CASSGWQGDSNQPQHF; clone size: -; D gene: TRBD1; J gene: TRBJ1-5; V gene: TRBV6-1
CDR3 DNA: TGCGCCAGCAGCTTGGTAGGACTAGCGGGAGGTGGTCAAGATACGCAGTATTTT; CDR3 protein: CASSLVGLAGGGQDTQYF; clone size: -; D gene: TRBD2; J gene: TRBJ2-3; V gene: TRBV5-1
CDR3 DNA: TGTGCCTGGTCGACAGGGGTTAACACCGGGGAGCTGTTTTTT; CDR3 protein: CAWSTGVNTGELFF; clone size: -; D gene: TRBD1; J gene: TRBJ2-2; V gene: TRBV30
CDR3 DNA: TGTGCCAGTAGCAAGGACAGGGGGCACTGGGAGACCCAGTACTTC; CDR3 protein: CASSKDRGHWETQYF; clone size: once; D gene: TRBD1; J gene: TRBJ2-5; V gene: TRBV19
CDR3 DNA: TGTGCCAGCAGTGCACCGGGACAGGGTCTGTCACCCCTCCACTTT; CDR3 protein: CASSAPGQGLSPLHF; clone size: -; D gene: TRBD1; J gene: TRBJ1-6; V gene: TRBV6-1
CDR3 DNA: TGTGCCAGCTCACCAGGCTGGGCAAATAGCAATCAGCCCCAGCATTTT; CDR3 protein: CASSPGWANSNQPQHF; clone size: once; D gene: -; J gene: TRBJ1-5; V gene: TRBV18
CDR3 DNA: TGTGCCAGCAGTGAATGGGGGGGGGCGGGCGGCTACACCTTC; CDR3 protein: CASSEWGGAGGYTF; clone size: few; D gene: -; J gene: TRBJ1-2; V gene: TRBV6-1
CDR3 DNA: TGTGCCACACTCGGAAATTACCACTATGGCTACACCTTC; CDR3 protein: CATLGNYHYGYTF; clone size: -; D gene: -; J gene: TRBJ1-2; V gene: TRBV10-3
CDR3 DNA: TGTGCCAGCAGCGCCCAGACAGGGGGCCCCTACAATGAGCAGTTCTTC; CDR3 protein: CASSAQTGGPYNEQFF; clone size: -; D gene: TRBD1; J gene: TRBJ2-1; V gene: TRBV7-6
CDR3 DNA: TGCAGCGTGGAGACAGGTCGTTCCTACGAGCAGTACTTC; CDR3 protein: CSVETGRSYEQYF; clone size: -; D gene: -; J gene: TRBJ2-7; V gene: TRBV29-1
CDR3 DNA: TGTGCCAGCAGCCCCCCTGGCTCCTACGAGCAGTACTTC; CDR3 protein: CASSPPGSYEQYF; clone size: -; D gene: -; J gene: TRBJ2-7; V gene: TRBV11-2
CDR3 DNA: TGTGCCAGCAGCACTGGGACTACGCCCCCAATTAACTTC; CDR3 protein: CASSTGTTPPINF; clone size: -; D gene: TRBD2; J gene: TRBJ2-5; V gene: TRBV9
CDR3 DNA: TGTGCCAGCAGAATAGGGGTAAAGGGAGGGCAGTTCTTC; CDR3 protein: CASRIGVKGGQFF; clone size: -; D gene: -; J gene: TRBJ2-1; V gene: TRBV28